The source of this TCR beta chain is a study of blood T cell repertoires in COVID-19. Study-wide background: From T cells, B-cell-depleted T cells, or PBMCs came the material, which was cDNA or gDNA.

CDR1 and CDR2 (germline): LGHNA, YNFKEQ. The trim removed 4 bases at V and 0 bases at J, leaving 2 bases unmatched. The CDR3 covers 17 residues. Libraries were prepared by immunoSEQ multiplex PCR; TCRdb keeps only in-frame clonotypes and omits some of them. The sample carries some 58,000 clones, 65% to 90% recorded once. The chain carries TRBV4-2 and TRBJ2-2; 13 bases map to TRBD2. Sequenced input: peripheral blood. The sequence was obtained from a man in his fifties with COVID-19, enrolled during active disease. CDR3 amino acids: CASSPGTSGTNTGELFF. The CDR3 region has the DNA TGTGCCAGCAGCCCCGGGACTAGCGGGACGAACACCGGGGAGCTGTTTTTT.